The 14 T cell receptor beta chains below all came from one sample that was sequenced in a study of T cells in Graves' hyperthyroidism and ophthalmopathy (dated by TCRdb to the late 2010s). To prepare the library, multiplex PCR was applied. The listed sequencing device is Illumina HiSeq 2000. TCR beta CDR3 regions were amplified from RNA transcripts. For the first round of RT-PCR on the TCR CDR3, the HTBI primer set was used together with the Qiagen OneStep RT-PCR kit. TCRdb passed the public sequencing reads through fastp at Q25 and MiXCR, retaining productive beta sequences. All rows with the same CDR3 protein become a single entry with the most common DNA and genes. For this sample the table gives some 490,000 distinct CDR3 sequences, of which roughly 22% were detected only once. The ten largest clones capture around 47% of the sample. Sequences were obtained from blood. The receptors come from a woman in her 70s with Graves' ophthalmopathy.

This clonotype has at least ten counts. The chain has TRBV2 and TRBJ2-7; D possibly corresponds to TRBD1 (5 bases). The CDR3 length is 13 residues. Trimming took off 5 bases at V and 3 bases at J, with 11 bases between the two ends. Germline V CDR1 and CDR2: SNHLY, FYNNEI. In DNA, the CDR3 is TGTGCCAGCAGTTTCGACAGAGACTACGAGCAGTACTTC. Translation gives CASSFDRDYEQYF.

This clonotype has a handful of counts. The genes are TRBV27 and TRBJ2-1; 12 nucleotides match TRBD2. The CDR3 spans 16 residues. Germline CDR1 and CDR2: MNHEY and SMNVEV (reference sequence). V shed 0 bases, J shed 8 bases, and the junction held 5 bases outside the gene matches. The CDR3 nucleotides are TGTGCCAGCAGTTTATCGACTAGCGGGAGTTCCTATGAGCAGTTCTTC. Protein: CASSLSTSGSSYEQFF.

This clonotype appeared many times. This may arise from a read error, as a much more abundant clone is one base away. This rearrangement joins TRBV7-9 to TRBJ1-1; 9 bases fit TRBD1. The J segment lost 3 bases and the V segment lost 5 bases, leaving 1 base of the junction unmatched. Germline assignment: CDR1 SEHNR and CDR2 FQNEAQ (reference sequence). The CDR3 totals 13 residues. CDR3 nucleotide sequence: TGTGCCAGCAGCCGGGACAGGGACACTGAAGCTTTCTTT. Translated, it gives CASSRDRDTEAFF. Looking up the rest from reference TRBV7-9 and TRBJ1-1 gives the full variable domain: DTGVSQNPRHKITKRGQNVTFRCDPISEHNRLYWYRQTLGQGPEFLTYFQNEAQLEKSRLLSDRFSAERPKGSFSTLEIQRTEQGDSAMYLCASSRDRDTEAFFGQGTRLTVV.

At least ten counts were recorded for this clonotype. V usage is TRBV5-1 and J usage is TRBJ2-3; D is possibly TRBD1 or TRBD2 (5 bases each). The germline V and J ends were trimmed by 4 bases and 0 bases, with 15 bases remaining between them. Germline-derived CDR1 and CDR2 are SGHRS and YFSETQ. The CDR3 covers 16 residues. The CDR3 DNA is TGCGCCAGCAGCCCCGGTGGGGGTTCTAGCACAGATACGCAGTATTTT. This sequence encodes CASSPGGGSSTDTQYF.

The CDR3 region is CASSYLAGGQVGEQFF. For the CDR3, the DNA is TGTGCCAGCAGTTATCTAGCGGGAGGGCAAGTGGGTGAGCAGTTCTTC. The chain uses TRBV6-9 and TRBJ2-1; 12 nucleotides align to TRBD2. The CDR3 length is 16 residues. V lost 2 bases to trimming and J lost 9 bases; unmatched junction nucleotides: 8. Germline V gene data show CDR1 as MNHGY and CDR2 as SVAAGI.

This clonotype was picked up a small number of times. This rearrangement joins TRBV10-2 to TRBJ2-3, with TRBD2 identical over 7 bases. Trimming at V came to 7 bases and at J to 3 bases, leaving 7 bases not matched to a gene. Germline lookup yields CDR1 WSHSY and CDR2 SAAADI. The CDR3 is 14 amino acids. This CDR3 reads CASNGAGTTDTQYF. CDR3 DNA sequence: TGCGCCAGCAACGGAGCGGGAACTACAGATACGCAGTATTTT.

The chain combines TRBV5-1 with TRBJ2-1, with D tentatively TRBD2 (6 bases). From germline, CDR1 is SGHRS and CDR2 YFSETQ. V was cut by 3 bases and J by 7 bases, with 20 bases left in between. This CDR3 is built from 16 residues. This CDR3 reads CASSSGGGRVKNEQFF. CDR3 in DNA: TGCGCCAGCAGCTCCGGTGGGGGGAGAGTGAAAAATGAGCAGTTCTTC.

The chain carries TRBV10-3 and TRBJ2-1, with 9 bases identical to TRBD2. Trimming cost V 7 bases and J 5 bases; bases outside gene matches: 9. CDR1 is ENHRY and CDR2 is SYGVKD in the germline V gene. The CDR3 consists of 15 residues. The CDR3 loop is CAINNVAGDDNEQFF. The CDR3 DNA sequence: TGTGCCATCAATAATGTAGCGGGAGACGACAATGAGCAGTTCTTC.

The rearrangement uses TRBV4-2 and TRBJ2-2; D could derive from TRBD1 or TRBD2 (6 bases each). Germline V CDR1 and CDR2: LGHNA, YNFKEQ. The CDR3 runs 17 residues. Trimming removed 4 bases from V and 0 bases from J, with 15 bases in between. The CDR3 coding sequence is TGTGCCAGCAGCCGAGAGGGGGGCTACGCGAACACCGGGGAGCTGTTTTTT. Residues: CASSREGGYANTGELFF.

The chain links TRBV27 to TRBJ2-1; 9 bases fit TRBD2. Germline V gene sequence: CDR1 MNHEY, CDR2 SMNVEV (reference sequence). The CDR3 contains 15 residues. Trimming removed 4 bases from V and 6 bases from J; junction bases left unmatched: 7. CDR3 sequence (DNA): TGTGCCAGCAGTTCACAAGGTAGCGGGGGCAATGAGCAGTTCTTC. Encoded protein: CASSSQGSGGNEQFF.

This chain uses TRBV20-1 with TRBJ1-6; unclear D gene. Trimming removed 3 bases from V and 7 bases from J, with 16 bases in between. The germline V gene has CDR1 DFQATT and CDR2 SNEGSKA (reference sequence). This CDR3 region has 15 residues. The CDR3 bases are TGCAGTGCTAGGGCGCAGGCGATAAGAAATTCACCCCTCCACTTT. Translation: CSARAQAIRNSPLHF.

This clonotype has a handful of counts. This chain connects TRBV7-3 to TRBJ2-1; D is undetermined. This CDR3 is built from 12 residues. The V and J ends lost 5 bases and 6 bases respectively, with 8 bases between them. The germline CDR1 and CDR2 sequences are SGHTA and FQGTGA. CDR3 sequence: CASSPSANEQFF. The CDR3 DNA follows: TGTGCCAGCAGCCCGTCGGCCAATGAGCAGTTCTTC.

This clonotype was counted only a few times. The chain recombines TRBV7-9 with TRBJ2-3, with TRBD2 matching over 12 bases. Germline CDR1 SEHNR, CDR2 FQNEAQ (reference sequence). The CDR3 consists of 16 residues. V was clipped by 6 bases and J by 5 bases; unmatched bases: 9. CDR3 protein: CASSLRLAGDGDTQYF. CDR3 nucleotide sequence: TGTGCCAGCAGTTTGCGACTAGCGGGAGATGGAGATACGCAGTATTTT.

This clonotype was seen only a few times. This chain connects TRBV20-1 to TRBJ2-7; no clear D. The CDR3 sequence is 12 residues long. Germline V lookup: CDR1 DFQATT, CDR2 SNEGSKA (reference sequence). V lost 6 bases and J lost 0, with 9 bases in between. The CDR3 coding sequence is TGCAGTGCGCGAGAGAGCTCCTACGAGCAGTACTTC. It specifies CSARESSYEQYF.